Presented here are 30 T cell receptor beta chains from one specimen sequenced in a study of human T cells and chemical hapten exposure. TCRdb called the 5' RACE reads again in MiXCR, with one record for every CDR3 protein. The sample consists of more than 140,000 distinct CDR3 sequences, over 3.5% of them appearing once. The study extracted total RNA from unfractionated whole blood. The receptors stem from a female donor in good health.

This chain links TRBV5-1 with TRBJ1-6, with unresolved D. From germline, CDR1 is SGHRS and CDR2 YFSETQ. V was shortened by 0 bases and J by 7 bases, with 11 bases between the two germline ends. The CDR3 length is 15 residues. The CDR3 sequence: CASSLEPGGNSPLHF. CDR3 nucleotide sequence: TGCGCCAGCAGCTTGGAGCCAGGCGGGAATTCACCCCTCCACTTT.

This clonotype was found many times. Possible read error: a much larger clone is one base away. V and J are TRBV4-1 and TRBJ2-7, with a possible D match to TRBD2 (5 bases). Germline assignment: CDR1 MGHRA and CDR2 YSYEKL. The CDR3 covers 14 residues. The chain's CDR3 is CASSQAGSSDEQYF. CDR3 DNA sequence: TGCGCCAGCAGCCAAGCGGGAAGCTCCGACGAGCAGTACTTC.

There are many counts of this clonotype. The chain carries TRBV9 and TRBJ2-3; D is uncertain. The CDR3 is made up of 15 amino acids. Germline lookup yields CDR1 SGDLS and CDR2 YYNGEE. Between the trimmed V and J ends, which lost 1 base and 0 bases, there was a span of 9 bases. The CDR3 reads CASSVQEMSTDTQYF. CDR3 DNA: TGTGCCAGCAGCGTACAGGAGATGAGCACAGATACGCAGTATTTT.

This clonotype was counted between two and nine times. V is TRBV6-6 and J is TRBJ2-1, with TRBD2 identical over 7 bases. Losses at the gene ends were 2 bases for V and 2 bases for J; bases not matched to a gene: 6. The germline V gene encodes CDR1 MNHNY and CDR2 SVGAGI (reference sequence). This CDR3 is built from 16 residues. CDR3: CASSYGRGDAYNEQFF. The DNA for the CDR3 is TGTGCCAGCAGTTACGGTCGGGGGGATGCCTACAATGAGCAGTTCTTC.

The rearrangement joins TRBV2 to TRBJ1-6; 9 bases map to TRBD1. The J segment lost 0 bases and the V segment lost 6 bases, leaving 3 bases of the junction unmatched. This CDR3 is 16 amino acids long. The germline gives CDR1 SNHLY, CDR2 FYNNEI. The CDR3 DNA is TGTGCCAGCAGGGGGACAGGGTACTCCTATAATTCACCCCTCCACTTT. The encoded protein is CASRGTGYSYNSPLHF.

This clonotype was seen repeatedly, ten times or more. The chain has TRBV5-1 and TRBJ2-5, with no clear D. There are 13 residues in the CDR3. The V end was cut by 2 bases, the J end by 5 bases, with 10 bases between. CDR1 is SGHRS, CDR2 YFSETQ, per germline. The CDR3, as DNA: TGCGCCAGCAGCTTTTACAGTCCGGAGACCCAGTACTTC. This codes for CASSFYSPETQYF.

About this clonotype itself: This clone may be a read error of a much larger clone one base away. V is TRBV6-6 and J is TRBJ1-1; no reliable D call. With 6 bases removed from V and 9 bases from J, the gap between germline ends came to 11 bases. Germline V gene lookup returns CDR1 MNHNY and CDR2 SVGAGI (reference sequence). The length of the CDR3 is 11 residues. The CDR3 region is CASRDMRKAFF. DNA for the CDR3: TGTGCCAGCAGGGATATGAGGAAAGCTTTCTTT.

This clonotype was picked up many times. The chain couples TRBV19 to TRBJ1-1; D call uncertain. Trimming removed 5 bases at V and 1 base at J, with 11 bases between. The CDR3 consists of 14 residues. Germline CDR1 and CDR2: LNHDA and SQIVND (reference sequence). The CDR3 loop is CASSSWVGNTEAFF. The CDR3 nucleotides are TGTGCCAGTAGTTCTTGGGTCGGGAACACTGAAGCTTTCTTT.

This clonotype was picked up many times. This chain links TRBV20-1 with TRBJ1-2, with no clear D. V lost 1 base and J lost 2, with 2 bases in between. The CDR3 sequence is 11 residues long. CDR1 DFQATT and CDR2 SNEGSKA come from the germline V gene (reference sequence). DNA for the CDR3: TGCAGTGCTAGAGCGAACTATGGCTACACCTTC. It yields the protein CSARANYGYTF.

In its sample, this clonotype was seen many times. The chain combines TRBV20-1 with TRBJ1-5, with TRBD1 matching 7 bases. CDR1 is DFQATT and CDR2 is SNEGSKA in the germline V gene (reference sequence). This CDR3 spans 13 amino acids. Trimming took 4 bases from V and 7 from J; bases not matched to a gene: 7. In DNA form, the CDR3 reads TGCAGTGCTATGGCGCAGGGGGGGCAGCCCCAGCATTTT. The encoded protein is CSAMAQGGQPQHF.

This clonotype was observed many times. This chain links TRBV12-5 with TRBJ2-7, with TRBD1 as a possible D gene (5 bases). Trimming shortened V by 6 bases and J by 3 bases, and 9 bases separated the two germline ends. CDR1 and CDR2 (germline): LGHNT, FRNRAP. The CDR3 length is 12 residues. The CDR3 here is CASGLDSYEQYF. CDR3 sequence (DNA): TGTGCTAGTGGACTCGACAGCTACGAGCAGTACTTC.

This clonotype showed up many times. The rearrangement links TRBV2 to TRBJ1-5; D remains ambiguous. This CDR3 region has 13 residues. Deletions cut 6 bases from V and 4 bases from J, with 10 bases between. Looked up from germline, CDR1 is SNHLY and CDR2 is FYNNEI. In nucleotides, the CDR3 is TGTGCCAGCAGCGGATCCTTGAATCAGCCCCAGCATTTT. Translation gives CASSGSLNQPQHF.

This clonotype was picked up many times. The chain joins TRBV5-6 to TRBJ1-1; a possible D gene is TRBD1 (5 bases). The CDR3 runs to 15 residues. Between the trimmed V and J ends, which lost 0 bases and 4 bases, there was a span of 13 bases. Germline CDR1 is SGHDT and CDR2 is YYEEEE. The CDR3 region is CASSLGGSAFTEAFF. The CDR3 nucleotides are TGTGCCAGCAGCTTGGGGGGCAGCGCTTTCACTGAAGCTTTCTTT.

With regard to this clonotype: Possible read error: a much larger clone is one base away. This rearrangement joins TRBV12-3 or TRBV12-4 to TRBJ2-1; D might be TRBD1 (6 bases). This CDR3 has 15 amino acids. CDR3 region: CASSLEWARGNGQFF. In DNA, the CDR3 is TGTGCCAGCAGTTTAGAATGGGCCAGGGGCAATGGGCAGTTCTTC.

This clonotype was seen repeatedly, ten times or more. This rearrangement joins TRBV7-2 to TRBJ2-3; no definite D call. V was cut by 5 bases and J by 4 bases, with 10 bases left in between. There are 13 residues in the CDR3. The germline CDR1 and CDR2 sequences are SGHTA and FQGNSA. In DNA, the CDR3 is TGTGCCAGCAGCCGAGTCCAGCCAGATACGCAGTATTTT. Translating it yields CASSRVQPDTQYF.

As concerns this clonotype: This may be a read error: a much more frequent sequence differs by one nucleotide. CDR3 loop: CASSLAPGGADEQYF. The CDR3 DNA reads TGTGCCAGCAGTTTAGCGCCGGGGGGGGCCGACGAGCAGTACTTC. J is TRBJ2-7 and V is TRBV12-3 or TRBV12-4; TRBD2 matches 8 bases. There are 15 residues in the CDR3. V lost 0 bases and J lost 5; bases outside the gene matches: 6.

This clonotype was detected ten times or more. CDR3 sequence (DNA): TGCAGTGCTAGAGTGAGGCTAGCGGGGGGGACCTCGCAGACCCAGTACTTC. Translating it yields CSARVRLAGGTSQTQYF. V gene TRBV20-1 combines with J gene TRBJ2-5; TRBD2 agrees at 12 bases. The CDR3 sequence is 17 residues long. Germline trimming cut 1 base from V and 6 bases from J; bases unmatched to any gene: 12. Germline V gene sequence: CDR1 DFQATT, CDR2 SNEGSKA (reference sequence).

Many counts were recorded for this clonotype. The J gene is TRBJ2-1, the V gene TRBV4-3, with 12 nucleotides matching TRBD2. The CDR3 is 21 residues long. V lost 3 bases to trimming and J lost 5 bases; unmatched junction nucleotides: 20. The germline V gene encodes CDR1 LGHNA and CDR2 YSLEER. CDR3 sequence (DNA): TGCGCCAGCAGCCACAACCAACTAGCGGGGGGCCCTACCAACAGCCACAATGAGCAGTTCTTC. It codes for CASSHNQLAGGPTNSHNEQFF.

This clonotype was seen many times. V gene TRBV6-2 or TRBV6-3 combines with J gene TRBJ1-2; D not certain. Germline CDR1 reads MNHEY; CDR2 reads SVGEGT. This CDR3 region has 16 residues. V shed 8 bases and J shed 5 bases, with 24 bases lying between them. The CDR3 region has the DNA TGTGCCAGCTTTGTGAGCCGAGCCCCACCCTCATATGGCTACACCTTC. Its translation is CASFVSRAPPSYGYTF.

This sequence joins TRBV13 and TRBJ2-1; possible D gene TRBD2, 5 bases. V dropped 6 bases and J dropped 7 bases, with 16 bases sitting between them. The CDR3 is 14 residues long. Per germline, CDR1 PRHDT and CDR2 FYEKMQ (reference sequence). CDR3 DNA: TGTGCCAGCAGTCTAGCCCGTCCCCGGAATGAGCAGTTCTTC. This gives the protein CASSLARPRNEQFF.

Ten or more counts support this clonotype. The chain joins TRBV7-2 to TRBJ1-5, with 12 bases identical to TRBD1. The CDR3 loop spans 17 amino acids. V was clipped by 2 bases and J by 5 bases; unmatched bases: 7. Germline V gene sequence: CDR1 SGHTA, CDR2 FQGNSA. The CDR3 DNA reads as TGTGCCAGCAGCTTAACCGGGACAGGGGGCTTGGATCAGCCCCAGCATTTT. Its protein product is CASSLTGTGGLDQPQHF.

The chain is built from TRBV21-1 and TRBJ2-7; the table assigns TRBD2, which was not confirmed against the DNA. TRBV21-1 represents a pseudogene. CDR3 length equals 15 residues. Here the CDR3 reads CASSNSGGRSYEQYF. Written as DNA, the CDR3 is TGTGCCAGCAGCAACAGCGGCGGCCGCTCCTACGAGCAGTACTTC.

This clonotype was detected ten times or more. The CDR3 sequence is CASSQPGQGATYGYTF. CDR3 nucleotide sequence: TGTGCCAGCTCACAACCGGGACAGGGGGCGACCTATGGCTACACCTTC. The chain employs TRBV18 and TRBJ1-2; 12 bases agree with TRBD1. The CDR3 runs to 16 residues. The germline V gene encodes CDR1 KGHSH and CDR2 LQKENI. J was trimmed by 4 bases and V by 4 bases; bases with no gene match: 7.

This clonotype came up many times. The rearrangement uses TRBV11-2 and TRBJ2-1; 16 bases align to TRBD2. After removal of 4 bases from V and 4 bases from J, the junction contained 10 bases not matched to a gene. CDR3 length equals 19 residues. Germline V gene sequence: CDR1 SGHAT, CDR2 FQNNGV. CDR3 residues: CASSSPGTSGGAGYNEQFF. The DNA of the CDR3 is TGTGCCAGCAGCTCACCCGGGACTAGCGGGGGGGCCGGATACAATGAGCAGTTCTTC.

At least ten counts were recorded for this clonotype. The CDR3 DNA reads TGTGCCAGCAGCGCCCCGGGACACCCCTACGAGCAGTACTTC. This encodes CASSAPGHPYEQYF. The chain carries TRBV9 and TRBJ2-7; a weak D match, TRBD1 (6 bases). Germline loops: CDR1 SGDLS, CDR2 YYNGEE. The CDR3 loop spans 14 amino acids. The V end was cut by 3 bases, the J end by 2 bases, with 12 bases between. Combining the CDR3 with reference TRBV9 and TRBJ2-7 gives the whole variable domain DSGVTQTPKHLITATGQRVTLRCSPRSGDLSVYWYQQSLDQGLQFLIQYYNGEERAKGNILERFSAQQFPDLHSELNLSSLELGDSALYFCASSAPGHPYEQYFGPGTRLTVT.

In this sample, this clonotype turned up many times. In DNA form, the CDR3 reads TGCAGTGCTAGAGATCAGCGGGGGAGTGGGGCCAACGTCCTGACTTTC. As protein: CSARDQRGSGANVLTF. The J gene is TRBJ2-6, the V gene TRBV20-1, with 8 bases identical to TRBD2. The CDR3 has 16 residues. Germline trimming cut 0 bases from V and 3 bases from J; bases unmatched to any gene: 4. The germline CDR1 and CDR2 sequences are DFQATT and SNEGSKA (reference sequence).

This clonotype was seen only a few times. The CDR3 sequence: CASSTSGSSGNTIYF. Here the CDR3 DNA reads TGTGCCAGCAGCACGTCAGGGTCCTCTGGAAACACCATATATTTT. This chain connects TRBV9 to TRBJ1-3; a possible D gene is TRBD1 (5 bases). The V gene lost 4 bases and the J gene lost 0 bases, with 11 bases spanning the gap. Germline values: CDR1 SGDLS, CDR2 YYNGEE. The CDR3 spans 15 residues.

The chain joins TRBV20-1 to TRBJ2-7; the D call may be TRBD1 or TRBD2 (5 bases each). The CDR3 has 16 residues. Germline CDR1 reads DFQATT; CDR2 reads SNEGSKA (reference sequence). The V and J ends lost 3 bases and 7 bases respectively, with 25 bases between them. The CDR3 loop reads CSASLGTDLQHCEQYF. The CDR3 DNA sequence: TGCAGTGCTAGTTTGGGGACCGATCTCCAACACTGTGAGCAGTACTTC.

This clonotype has ten or more counts. The chain has TRBV25-1 and TRBJ2-7; TRBD1 agrees at 7 bases. The CDR3 totals 13 residues. V lost 6 bases and J lost 2; bases outside the gene matches: 4. CDR1 MGHDK and CDR2 SYGVNS come from the germline V gene. Here the CDR3 reads CASSGTETYEQYF. CDR3 bases: TGTGCCAGCAGCGGGACAGAAACCTACGAGCAGTACTTC.

This clonotype was counted many times. The CDR3 reads CSARDRRAALSGNTIYF. The CDR3 DNA follows: TGCAGTGCTAGAGATCGCCGGGCAGCACTCTCTGGAAACACCATATATTTT. The chain joins TRBV20-1 to TRBJ1-3; D is undetermined. Per germline, CDR1 DFQATT and CDR2 SNEGSKA (reference sequence). This CDR3 has 17 amino acids. Trimming removed 0 bases at V and 0 bases at J, with 15 bases between.